These 20 T cell receptor beta chains originate from one sample sequenced in a study of T-cell reconstitution after alpha-beta-depleted transplantation in children (dated by TCRdb to about 2016). The method behind the library was PCR. TCRdb records Illumina HiSeq 2500 as the sequencer. Molecular barcoding was employed in the preparation of TCR libraries, with unique molecular identifiers being used to normalize TCRbeta repertoire quantification. Clones were called with MiXCR by TCRdb after fastp trimmed the public reads at Q25, and only in-frame beta chains were retained. Every entry covers one CDR3 protein and lists the most common genes and DNA from its rows. Within this sample are fewer than 550,000 distinct CDR3 sequences, with 15% to 20% of them counted one time only. Less than 30% of the sample belongs to the ten largest clones. The treatment or condition label corresponds to: allogeneic hematopoietic cell transplantation with graft depleted of TCRalphabeta T cells and CD19 B cells.

Specimen: PBMCs, mostly from graft donor cells, collected 360 days after TCRalphabeta/CD19-depleted stem cell transplant. These receptors came from a boy under two years old who had a stem cell transplant for Wiskott-Aldrich syndrome, so the T cells may come from the graft donor.

J is TRBJ1-2 and V is TRBV12-3 or TRBV12-4; no firm D call. Trimming took 6 bases from V and 2 from J, leaving 10 bases between them. CDR3 size: 13 residues. Written as DNA, the CDR3 is TGTGCCAGCAGCCGACGGGAAAACTATGGCTACACCTTC. Amino acid sequence: CASSRRENYGYTF.

This clonotype showed up just a few times. The chain has TRBV4-3 and TRBJ2-2; 10 bases map to TRBD2. Germline loops: CDR1 LGHNA, CDR2 YSLEER. J was trimmed by 5 bases and V by 1 base; bases with no gene match: 10. The CDR3 loop spans 18 amino acids. The CDR3 sequence: CASSQVGLAGEGTGELFF. Here the CDR3 DNA reads TGCGCCAGCAGCCAAGTGGGCCTAGCGGGAGAGGGGACCGGGGAGCTGTTTTTT.

This clonotype was detected only a few times. V usage is TRBV6-5 and J usage is TRBJ2-1; no definite D call. This CDR3 is built from 12 residues. Trimming pared 7 bases from V and 12 bases from J, leaving 16 bases between. The germline V gene has CDR1 MNHEY and CDR2 SVGAGI. The DNA of the CDR3 is TGTGCCAGCAATAGAATAGGGTCGGGGCAGTTCTTC. Its translation is CASNRIGSGQFF.

This clonotype was counted once. This chain links TRBV14 with TRBJ2-2; unclear D gene. Germline loops: CDR1 SGHDN, CDR2 FVKESK. The length of the CDR3 is 16 residues. V lost 0 bases and J lost 7, with 15 bases in between. The CDR3 nucleotides are TGTGCCAGCAGCCAAGATAAAAGGGAAAAGCACGGGGAGCTGTTTTTT. Its translation: CASSQDKREKHGELFF.

CDR3 protein: CASSSLLARSYNEQFF. The CDR3 DNA follows: TGTGCCAGCAGTTCCTTACTAGCAAGGTCCTACAATGAGCAGTTCTTC. The chain combines TRBV28 with TRBJ2-1, with D possibly being TRBD2 (6 bases). Germline assignment: CDR1 MDHEN and CDR2 SYDVKM. This CDR3 spans 16 amino acids. The germline V and J ends were trimmed by 4 bases and 1 base, with 14 bases remaining between them.

The V call is TRBV21-1, the J call TRBJ2-1; TRBD1 is the table's D call, not checked against the DNA. TRBV21-1 is listed as a pseudogene. The CDR3 is 15 residues long. The CDR3 coding sequence is TGTGCCAGCAGCCCGGGCAACGGATCCCACAATGAGCAGTTCTTC. This encodes CASSPGNGSHNEQFF.

V gene TRBV20-1 combines with J gene TRBJ2-1, with 12 bases aligning to TRBD2. V trimming: 3 bases; J trimming: 7 bases; junction bases outside the gene matches: 16. This CDR3 region has 18 residues. Germline V gene data show CDR1 as DFQATT and CDR2 as SNEGSKA (reference sequence). The CDR3 reads CSASLVLASGGARNEQFF. CDR3 nucleotides: TGCAGTGCTAGTTTGGTATTGGCTAGCGGGGGGGCGAGAAATGAGCAGTTCTTC.

This clonotype was counted a few times. J is TRBJ2-2 and V is TRBV21-1; the table's D call of TRBD2 was not tested on the DNA. TRBV21-1 is given as a pseudogene. The CDR3 spans 16 residues. The CDR3: CASSVEEREFDGELFF. The CDR3 DNA follows: TGTGCCAGCAGTGTAGAGGAGCGGGAGTTTGACGGGGAGCTGTTTTTT.

The rearrangement links TRBV10-3 to TRBJ1-2, with D tentatively TRBD1 (5 bases). Germline-derived CDR1 and CDR2 are ENHRY and SYGVKD. The V gene lost 7 bases and the J gene lost 8 bases, with 11 bases spanning the gap. The length of the CDR3 is 11 residues. The CDR3 DNA is TGTGCCATCAAGATAGGGGACGGCTACACCTTC. Its protein is CAIKIGDGYTF.

The chain has TRBV25-1 and TRBJ2-2; unclear D gene. This CDR3 spans 11 amino acids. Between the trimmed V and J ends, which lost 4 bases and 6 bases, there was a span of 3 bases. Germline V CDR1 and CDR2: MGHDK, SYGVNS. Here the CDR3 reads CASSGPGELFF. The CDR3 DNA follows: TGTGCCAGCAGTGGACCCGGGGAGCTGTTTTTT. The full variable domain, its missing parts supplied by reference TRBV25-1 and TRBJ2-2, is EADIYQTPRYLVIGTGKKITLECSQTMGHDKMYWYQQDPGMELHLIHYSYGVNSTEKGDLSSESTVSRIRTEHFPLTLESARPSHTSQYLCASSGPGELFFGEGSRLTVL.

The chain is built from TRBV13 and TRBJ2-4, with 8 bases that match TRBD1. This CDR3 region has 14 residues. Germline CDR1 and CDR2: PRHDT and FYEKMQ (reference sequence). Trimming took 5 bases from V and 2 from J; bases not matched to a gene: 2. The CDR3 region has the DNA TGTGCCAGCAGCCGACAGGGGACCAAAAACATTCAGTACTTC. Translated: CASSRQGTKNIQYF.

This clonotype was detected only a few times. The V call is TRBV20-1, the J call TRBJ2-7, with 8 bases fitting TRBD2. The CDR3 loop spans 15 amino acids. V lost 6 bases to trimming and J lost 3 bases; unmatched junction nucleotides: 13. Germline-derived CDR1 and CDR2 are DFQATT and SNEGSKA (reference sequence). The CDR3, as DNA: TGCAGTGCCCGTAAGGGGCGGACTAGCTTCTACGAGCAGTACTTC. Its protein product is CSARKGRTSFYEQYF.

The V gene is TRBV5-6, the J gene TRBJ2-3, with D possibly matching TRBD2 (7 bases). Per the germline V gene, CDR1 is SGHDT and CDR2 is YYEEEE. The CDR3 has 16 amino acids. Trimming left V 2 bases short and J 7 bases short, with 20 bases between. CDR3 in DNA: TGTGCCAGCAGCTTATTGGTGGGGGGGCTCAAAAATACGCAGTATTTT. Amino acids: CASSLLVGGLKNTQYF.

J is TRBJ1-1 and V is TRBV7-9; D may be TRBD1 (6 bases). The germline V gene encodes CDR1 SEHNR and CDR2 FQNEAQ (reference sequence). The CDR3 loop spans 14 amino acids. V lost 5 bases and J lost 6, with 16 bases in between. In nucleotides, the CDR3 is TGTGCCAGCAGCCCCGCCGCAGGGGTCCCTGAAGCTTTCTTT. Translated, it gives CASSPAAGVPEAFF.

The rearrangement joins TRBV2 to TRBJ1-1, with a weak D call TRBD1 (6 bases). Germline V gene sequence: CDR1 SNHLY, CDR2 FYNNEI. CDR3 length: 15 amino acids. V was cut by 5 bases and J by 4 bases, with 17 bases left in between. The CDR3: CASSKTLDRGTEAFF. In DNA form, the CDR3 reads TGTGCCAGCAGTAAAACTTTGGACAGAGGCACTGAAGCTTTCTTT. The full variable domain, its missing parts supplied by reference TRBV2 and TRBJ1-1, is EPEVTQTPSHQVTQMGQEVILRCVPISNHLYFYWYRQILGQKVEFLVSFYNNEISEKSEIFDDQFSVERPDGSNFTLKIRSTKLEDSAMYFCASSKTLDRGTEAFFGQGTRLTVV.

The chain carries TRBV6-5 and TRBJ2-7; D gene ambiguous. Germline assignment: CDR1 MNHEY and CDR2 SVGAGI. CDR3 length: 15 amino acids. Trimming pared 2 bases from V and 0 bases from J, leaving 11 bases between. The CDR3 nucleotides read TGTGCCAGCAGTTACAACAGTGGGGACTCCTACGAGCAGTACTTC. Encoded protein: CASSYNSGDSYEQYF.

This clonotype was counted at least ten times. V and J are TRBV3-1 and TRBJ2-4, with 7 bases identical to TRBD1. The trim removed 0 bases at V and 5 bases at J, leaving 7 bases unmatched. Germline lookup yields CDR1 LGHDT and CDR2 YNNKEL (reference sequence). The CDR3 runs 16 residues. CDR3 coding DNA: TGTGCCAGCAGCCAAGATGACAGGGCCCTTGAAAACATTCAGTACTTC. Amino acid sequence: CASSQDDRALENIQYF.

V gene TRBV27 combines with J gene TRBJ1-6, with 8 bases lining up with TRBD1. The CDR3 length is 14 residues. The germline gives CDR1 MNHEY, CDR2 SMNVEV (reference sequence). V gave up 5 bases and J gave up 8 bases; unmatched junction bases: 5. The CDR3 nucleotides read TGTGCCAGCAGTGCAGGGGGCGCGGATTCACCCCTCCACTTT. Its protein is CASSAGGADSPLHF.

The V call is TRBV7-2, the J call TRBJ2-5; 10 bases are shared with TRBD2. The CDR3 has 15 residues. Germline V CDR1 and CDR2: SGHTA, FQGNSA. The trim removed 5 bases at V and 4 bases at J, leaving 7 bases unmatched. CDR3 DNA: TGTGCCAGCAGCCCCGCCCTAGCGGGAGTAGAGACCCAGTACTTC. It encodes CASSPALAGVETQYF.

As concerns this clonotype: This CDR3 fails to terminate in the conserved phenylalanine or tryptophan, so it likely reflects a read error. The rearrangement uses TRBV29-1 and TRBJ1-1, with D perhaps matching TRBD1 (5 bases). Germline-derived CDR1 and CDR2 are SQVTM and ANQGSEA. Trimming cost V 4 bases and J 2 bases, with 8 bases left between them. The CDR3 totals 12 residues. The CDR3 reads CSVGGPNTEAFS. The CDR3 DNA is TGCAGCGTTGGGGGACCCAACACTGAAGCTTTCTCT.